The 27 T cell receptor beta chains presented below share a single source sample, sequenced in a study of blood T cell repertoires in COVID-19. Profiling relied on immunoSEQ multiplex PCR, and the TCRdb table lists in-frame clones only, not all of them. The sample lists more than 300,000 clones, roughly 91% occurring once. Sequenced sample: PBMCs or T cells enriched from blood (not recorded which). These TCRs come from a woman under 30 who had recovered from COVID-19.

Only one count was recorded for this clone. CDR3 DNA sequence: TGTGCCGTAGGACTATTTCCAGATACGCAGTATTTT. Its protein product is CAVGLFPDTQYF. This rearrangement joins TRBV27 to TRBJ2-3; perhaps TRBD2 as D (6 bases). CDR1 MNHEY and CDR2 SMNVEV come from the germline V gene (reference sequence). The CDR3 has 12 residues. V lost 11 bases and J 4 bases, leaving 13 bases between the germline ends.

The CDR3 here is CASSYSGHGTEAFF. The CDR3 DNA is TGTGCCAGCAGTTACAGTGGGCACGGCACTGAAGCTTTCTTT. The chain uses TRBV6-5 and TRBJ1-1; no definite D call. This CDR3 has 14 residues. The germline gives CDR1 MNHEY, CDR2 SVGAGI. The V and J ends lost 2 bases and 4 bases respectively, with 11 bases between them.

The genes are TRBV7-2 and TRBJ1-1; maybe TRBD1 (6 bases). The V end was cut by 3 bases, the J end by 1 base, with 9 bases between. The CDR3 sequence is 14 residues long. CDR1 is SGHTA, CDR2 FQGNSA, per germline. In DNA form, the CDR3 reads TGTGCCAGCAGCTTCTGGACAGAGAACACTGAAGCTTTCTTT. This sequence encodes CASSFWTENTEAFF.

CDR3 DNA sequence: TGTGCCAGCAGCCTCTTAACAGCGGGGGCCCTCAATGAGCAGTTCTTC. Encoded protein: CASSLLTAGALNEQFF. This chain joins TRBV5-4 and TRBJ2-1; TRBD2 matches at 8 bases. Germline values: CDR1 SGHNT, CDR2 YYREEE (reference sequence). J gave up 6 bases and V 4 bases, and 12 bases lay outside the gene matches. CDR3 length: 16 residues.

CDR3 in amino acids: CASSRGRKGGNTIYF. The CDR3 nucleotides are TGCGCCAGCAGCAGAGGGCGCAAAGGTGGAAACACCATATATTTT. The chain links TRBV10-1 to TRBJ1-3; D ambiguous. The CDR3 is made up of 15 amino acids. With 6 bases removed from V and 3 bases from J, the gap between germline ends came to 15 bases. Germline V CDR1 and CDR2: WNHNN, SYGVQD (reference sequence).

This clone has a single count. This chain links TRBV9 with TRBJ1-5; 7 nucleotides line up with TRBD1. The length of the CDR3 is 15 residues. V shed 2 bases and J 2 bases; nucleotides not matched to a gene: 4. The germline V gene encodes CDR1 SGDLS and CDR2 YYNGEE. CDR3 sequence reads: CASSVEDRGNQPQHF. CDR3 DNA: TGTGCCAGCAGCGTTGAAGACAGGGGCAATCAGCCCCAGCATTTT.

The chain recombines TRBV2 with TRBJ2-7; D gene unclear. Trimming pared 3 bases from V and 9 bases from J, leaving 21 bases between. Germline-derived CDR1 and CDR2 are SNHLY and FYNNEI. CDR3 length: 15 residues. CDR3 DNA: TGTGCCAGCAGTGAGGGCATTATGGGCTACCCAGGGCAGTACTTC. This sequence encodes CASSEGIMGYPGQYF.

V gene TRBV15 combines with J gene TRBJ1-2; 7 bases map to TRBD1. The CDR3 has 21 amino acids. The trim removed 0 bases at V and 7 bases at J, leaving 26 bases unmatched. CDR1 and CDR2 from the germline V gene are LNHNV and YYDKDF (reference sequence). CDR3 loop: CATSRDSASGQARIGYFGYTF. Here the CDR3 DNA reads TGTGCCACCAGCAGAGATTCCGCGTCTGGACAGGCCCGAATAGGGTATTTTGGCTACACCTTC.

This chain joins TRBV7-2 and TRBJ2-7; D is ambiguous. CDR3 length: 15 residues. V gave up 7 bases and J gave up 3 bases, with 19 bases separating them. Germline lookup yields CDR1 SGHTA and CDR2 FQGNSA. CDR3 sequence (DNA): TGTGCCAGCAAAGCCTCCCCCGACTCCTACTACGAGCAGTACTTC. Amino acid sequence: CASKASPDSYYEQYF.

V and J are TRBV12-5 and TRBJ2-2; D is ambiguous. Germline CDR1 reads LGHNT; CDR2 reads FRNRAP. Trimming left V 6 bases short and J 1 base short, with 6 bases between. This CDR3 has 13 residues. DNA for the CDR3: TGTGCTAGTGGATCAGGGAACACCGGGGAGCTGTTTTTT. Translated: CASGSGNTGELFF.

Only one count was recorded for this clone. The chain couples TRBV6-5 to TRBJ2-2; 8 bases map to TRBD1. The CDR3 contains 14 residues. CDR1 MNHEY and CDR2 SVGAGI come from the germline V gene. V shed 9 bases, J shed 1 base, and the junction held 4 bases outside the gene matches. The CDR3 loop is CASNRGKNTGELFF. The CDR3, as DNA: TGTGCCAGTAACAGGGGGAAGAACACCGGGGAGCTGTTTTTT.

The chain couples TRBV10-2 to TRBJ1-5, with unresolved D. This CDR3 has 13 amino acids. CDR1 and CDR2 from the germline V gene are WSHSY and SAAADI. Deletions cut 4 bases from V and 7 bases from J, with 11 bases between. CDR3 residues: CASSGAVFQPQHF. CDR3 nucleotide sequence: TGCGCCAGCAGTGGGGCCGTTTTCCAGCCCCAGCATTTT.

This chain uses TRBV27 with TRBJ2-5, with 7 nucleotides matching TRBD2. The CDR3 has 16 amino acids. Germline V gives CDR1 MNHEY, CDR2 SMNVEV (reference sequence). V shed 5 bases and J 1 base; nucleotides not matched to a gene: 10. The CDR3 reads CASSLNSGLPQETQYF. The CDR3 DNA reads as TGTGCCAGCAGTCTAAACTCGGGACTACCCCAAGAGACCCAGTACTTC.

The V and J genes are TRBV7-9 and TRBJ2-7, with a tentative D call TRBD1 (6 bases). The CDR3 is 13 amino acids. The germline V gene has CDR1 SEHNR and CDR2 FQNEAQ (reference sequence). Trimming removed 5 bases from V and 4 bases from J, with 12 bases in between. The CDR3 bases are TGTGCCAGCAGCGAAAGTACAGGGTACGAGCAGTACTTC. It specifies CASSESTGYEQYF.

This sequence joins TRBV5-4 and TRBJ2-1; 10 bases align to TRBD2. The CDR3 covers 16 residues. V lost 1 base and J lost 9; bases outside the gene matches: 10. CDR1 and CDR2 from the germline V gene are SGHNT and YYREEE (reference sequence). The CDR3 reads CASSLFDSGGSGEQFF. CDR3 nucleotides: TGTGCCAGCAGCTTGTTTGATAGCGGGGGGTCGGGTGAGCAGTTCTTC.

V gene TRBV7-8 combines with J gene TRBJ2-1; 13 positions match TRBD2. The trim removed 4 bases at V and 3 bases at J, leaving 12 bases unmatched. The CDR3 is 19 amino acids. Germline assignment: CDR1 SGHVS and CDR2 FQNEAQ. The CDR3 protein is CASSSPLAGGPASYNEQFF. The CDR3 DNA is TGTGCCAGCAGCTCTCCACTAGCGGGGGGGCCTGCAAGCTACAATGAGCAGTTCTTC.

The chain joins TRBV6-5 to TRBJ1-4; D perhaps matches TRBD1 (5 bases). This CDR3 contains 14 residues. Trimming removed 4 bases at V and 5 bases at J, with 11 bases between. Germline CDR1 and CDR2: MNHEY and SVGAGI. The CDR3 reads CASSSRGANEKLFF. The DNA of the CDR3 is TGTGCCAGCAGTTCTCGTGGGGCCAATGAAAAACTGTTTTTT.

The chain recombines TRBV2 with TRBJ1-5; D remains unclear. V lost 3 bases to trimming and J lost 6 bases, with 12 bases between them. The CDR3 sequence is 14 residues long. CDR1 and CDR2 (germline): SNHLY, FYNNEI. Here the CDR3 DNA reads TGTGCCAGCAGTGACAGAAGGGAGGGTCAGCCCCAGCATTTT. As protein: CASSDRREGQPQHF.

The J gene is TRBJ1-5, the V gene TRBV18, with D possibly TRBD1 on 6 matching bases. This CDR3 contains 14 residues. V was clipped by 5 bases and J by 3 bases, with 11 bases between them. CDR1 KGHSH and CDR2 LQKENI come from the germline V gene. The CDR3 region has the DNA TGTGCCAGCTCAACCGGACAGCTCAATCAGCCCCAGCATTTT. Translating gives CASSTGQLNQPQHF.

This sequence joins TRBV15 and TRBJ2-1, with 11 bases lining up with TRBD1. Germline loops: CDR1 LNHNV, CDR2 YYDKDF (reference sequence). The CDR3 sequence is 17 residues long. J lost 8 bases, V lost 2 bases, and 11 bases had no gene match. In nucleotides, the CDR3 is TGTGCCACCAGCAGAATCCGCCGGGACAGGGGGATCCATGAGCAGTTCTTC. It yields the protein CATSRIRRDRGIHEQFF.

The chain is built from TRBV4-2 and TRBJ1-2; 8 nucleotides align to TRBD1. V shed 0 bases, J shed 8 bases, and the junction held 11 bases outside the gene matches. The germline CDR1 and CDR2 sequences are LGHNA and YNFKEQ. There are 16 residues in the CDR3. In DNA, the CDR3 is TGTGCCAGCAGCCAAGAGCCGGACAGGGCACGGAGAGGCTACACCTTC. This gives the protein CASSQEPDRARRGYTF.

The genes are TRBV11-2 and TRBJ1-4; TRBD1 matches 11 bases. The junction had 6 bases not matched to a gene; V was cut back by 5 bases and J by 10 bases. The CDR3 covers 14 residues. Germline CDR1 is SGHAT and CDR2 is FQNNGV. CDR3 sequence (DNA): TGTGCCAGCAGCCGGACAGGGGGCCGATTAAAACTGTTTTTT. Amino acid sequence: CASSRTGGRLKLFF.

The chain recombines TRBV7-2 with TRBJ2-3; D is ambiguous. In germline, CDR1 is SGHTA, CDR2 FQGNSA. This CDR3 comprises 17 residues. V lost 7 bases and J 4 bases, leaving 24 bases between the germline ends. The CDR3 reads CASTPLRGPSVPDTQYF. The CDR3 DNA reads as TGTGCCAGCACCCCCCTTCGAGGTCCCTCTGTCCCAGATACGCAGTATTTT.

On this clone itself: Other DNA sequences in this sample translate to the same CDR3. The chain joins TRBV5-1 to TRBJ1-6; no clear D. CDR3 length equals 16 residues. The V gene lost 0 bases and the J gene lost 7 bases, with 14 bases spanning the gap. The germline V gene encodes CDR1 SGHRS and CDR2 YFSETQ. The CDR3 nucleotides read TGCGCCAGCAGCTTGGGGGCGGGAGGTGAGAATTCACCCCTCCACTTT. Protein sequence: CASSLGAGGENSPLHF.

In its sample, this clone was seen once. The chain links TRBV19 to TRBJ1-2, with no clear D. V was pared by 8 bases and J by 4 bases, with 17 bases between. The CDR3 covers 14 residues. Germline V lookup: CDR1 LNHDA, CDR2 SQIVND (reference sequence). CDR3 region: CASLQTPPVYGYTF. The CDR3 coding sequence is TGTGCCAGTTTACAGACGCCGCCCGTCTATGGCTACACCTTC.

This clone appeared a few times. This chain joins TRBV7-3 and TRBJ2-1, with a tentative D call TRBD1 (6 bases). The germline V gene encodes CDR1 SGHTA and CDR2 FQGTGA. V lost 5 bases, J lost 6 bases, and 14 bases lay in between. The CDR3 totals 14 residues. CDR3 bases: TGTGCCAGCAGCCCGGACAGATTGGGCAATGAGCAGTTCTTC. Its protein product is CASSPDRLGNEQFF.

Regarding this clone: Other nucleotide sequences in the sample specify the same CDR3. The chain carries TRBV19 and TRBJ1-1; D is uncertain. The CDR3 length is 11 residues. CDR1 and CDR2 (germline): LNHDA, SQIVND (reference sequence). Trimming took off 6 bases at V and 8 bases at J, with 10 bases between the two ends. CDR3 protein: CASRRTGEAFF. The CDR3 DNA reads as TGTGCCAGTAGAAGGACGGGGGAAGCTTTCTTT. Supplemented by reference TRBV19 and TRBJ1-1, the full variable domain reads DGGITQSPKYLFRKEGQNVTLSCEQNLNHDAMYWYRQDPGQGLRLIYYSQIVNDFQKGDIAEGYSVSREKKESFPLTVTSAQKNPTAFYLCASRRTGEAFFGQGTRLTVV.